Shown below are 4 T cell receptor beta chains from a single sample sequenced in a study of blood T cell repertoires in COVID-19. Sequencing used immunoSEQ multiplex PCR; TCRdb keeps in-frame clones, though not all of them. The repertoire consists of about 220,000 clones, with approximately 85% occurring once and the leading ten covering around 3%. The specimen sequenced was peripheral blood. Receptor source: a man in his fifties who had recovered from COVID-19.

This clone came up a few times. The V call is TRBV28, the J call TRBJ1-5; 7 bases are shared with TRBD1. Losses at the gene ends were 6 bases for V and 2 bases for J; bases not matched to a gene: 7. The CDR3 spans 15 residues. CDR1 and CDR2 from the germline V gene are MDHEN and SYDVKM. CDR3 region: CASSARGSGNQPQHF. Here the CDR3 DNA reads TGTGCCAGCAGCGCCAGGGGGAGCGGCAATCAGCCCCAGCATTTT.

Concerning this clone: Other DNA sequences within the sample encode an identical CDR3. This chain uses TRBV2 with TRBJ2-7; 8 nucleotides align to TRBD2. V shed 3 bases, J shed 0 bases, and the junction held 4 bases outside the gene matches. This CDR3 region has 15 residues. CDR1 is SNHLY, CDR2 FYNNEI, per germline. CDR3 nucleotides: TGTGCCAGCAGTGACTGGGCGGGAGGCTCCTACGAGCAGTACTTC. Translated, it gives CASSDWAGGSYEQYF.

This clone was detected once. The V call is TRBV7-9, the J call TRBJ2-7, with 7 bases matching TRBD1. The V gene's germline CDR1 is SEHNR and CDR2 FQNEAQ (reference sequence). The CDR3 runs to 13 residues. Unmatched junction bases numbered 3, after V lost 5 bases and J lost 2 bases. The CDR3, as DNA: TGTGCCAGCAGCCGACAGGGCCCCTACGAGCAGTACTTC. Its protein is CASSRQGPYEQYF. Based on the CDR3 plus reference TRBV7-9 and TRBJ2-7, the full variable domain is DTGVSQNPRHKITKRGQNVTFRCDPISEHNRLYWYRQTLGQGPEFLTYFQNEAQLEKSRLLSDRFSAERPKGSFSTLEIQRTEQGDSAMYLCASSRQGPYEQYFGPGTRLTVT.

The chain uses TRBV27 and TRBJ2-7, with TRBD1 matching over 11 bases. This CDR3 has 13 amino acids. Germline-derived CDR1 and CDR2 are MNHEY and SMNVEV (reference sequence). V trimming: 9 bases; J trimming: 6 bases; junction bases outside the gene matches: 7. DNA for the CDR3: TGTGCCAGTGGGACAGGGGGACTTCTCGAGCAGTACTTC. This sequence encodes CASGTGGLLEQYF.